The 23 T cell receptor beta chains presented below share a single source sample, sequenced in a study of blood T cell repertoires in COVID-19. Assay: immunoSEQ multiplex PCR; the TCRdb copy retains only in-frame clones and omits some. The sample shows a few hundred thousand clones, 85% of them seen only once. Material for sequencing was PBMCs or T cells enriched from blood (not recorded which). All receptors derive from a middle-aged man who had recovered from COVID-19.

The rearrangement joins TRBV5-5 to TRBJ1-6, with D unresolved. The germline V gene encodes CDR1 SGHKS and CDR2 YYEKEE (reference sequence). The CDR3 totals 15 residues. Trimming shortened V by 1 base and J by 5 bases, and 10 bases separated the two germline ends. CDR3 in amino acids: CASSLNPGDNSPLHF. CDR3 bases: TGTGCCAGCAGCTTGAACCCCGGGGATAATTCACCCCTCCACTTT. The complete variable domain, with remaining parts taken from reference TRBV5-5 and TRBJ1-6, reads DAGVTQSPTHLIKTRGQQVTLRCSPISGHKSVSWYQQVLGQGPQFIFQYYEKEERGRGNFPDRFSARQFPNYSSELNVNALLLGDSALYLCASSLNPGDNSPLHFGNGTRLTVT.

The chain carries TRBV7-2 and TRBJ2-7; 12 bases map to TRBD2. CDR3 size: 18 residues. Germline V gives CDR1 SGHTA, CDR2 FQGNSA. V dropped 5 bases and J dropped 4; count of bases not matched to a gene: 15. The CDR3 DNA reads as TGTGCCAGCAGCCGTTTAAATCGACTAGCGGGAGTTCTATACGAGCAGTACTTC. Residues: CASSRLNRLAGVLYEQYF.

The chain joins TRBV6-5 to TRBJ2-6, with 7 bases that match TRBD1. Germline loops: CDR1 MNHEY, CDR2 SVGAGI. There are 15 residues in the CDR3. V shed 5 bases and J 3 bases; nucleotides not matched to a gene: 4. The CDR3 DNA reads TGTGCCAGCAGTAGAACAGGGGTTGGGGCCAACGTCCTGACTTTC. Its protein product is CASSRTGVGANVLTF.

V is TRBV7-8 and J is TRBJ2-3; 7 nucleotides agree with TRBD1. The junction had 10 bases not matched to a gene; V was cut back by 5 bases and J by 2 bases. The CDR3 extends over 16 amino acids. Germline values: CDR1 SGHVS, CDR2 FQNEAQ. CDR3 protein: CASSPRQGRYTDTQYF. CDR3 nucleotide sequence: TGTGCCAGCAGCCCCCGACAGGGACGTTACACAGATACGCAGTATTTT. Variable domain in full (rest from reference TRBV7-8 and TRBJ2-3): GAGVSQSPRYKVAKRGQDVALRCDPISGHVSLFWYQQALGQGPEFLTYFQNEAQLDKSGLPSDRFFAERPEGSVSTLKIQRTQQEDSAVYLCASSPRQGRYTDTQYFGPGTRLTVL.

This clone showed up just once. The rearrangement uses TRBV7-2 and TRBJ2-3; a possible D gene is TRBD1 (5 bases). V shed 4 bases and J shed 0 bases, with 8 bases lying between them. The CDR3 contains 14 residues. CDR1 is SGHTA, CDR2 FQGNSA, per germline. CDR3 coding DNA: TGTGCCAGCAGCTCAGACAGAAGCACAGATACGCAGTATTTT. Translation: CASSSDRSTDTQYF.

The chain links TRBV5-8 to TRBJ2-7; D is unresolved. Trimming stripped 4 bases from V and 7 bases from J, with 15 bases between. This CDR3 contains 13 residues. Germline V CDR1 and CDR2: SGHTS, YDEGEE. CDR3 coding DNA: TGTGCCAGCAGCCTCCGACCCCAGAGGGAGCAGTACTTC. Translated: CASSLRPQREQYF. The full variable domain, completed using reference TRBV5-8 and TRBJ2-7, is EAGVTQSPTHLIKTRGQQATLRCSPISGHTSVYWYQQALGLGLQFLLWYDEGEERNRGNFPPRFSGRQFPNYSSELNVNALELEDSALYLCASSLRPQREQYFGPGTRLTVT.

This rearrangement joins TRBV5-1 to TRBJ2-1; 15 bases fit TRBD2. With 1 base clipped from V and 4 bases from J, the junction kept 3 bases outside the gene matches. Germline CDR1 reads SGHRS; CDR2 reads YFSETQ. This CDR3 has 17 residues. CDR3 protein: CASSLPGLAGGYNEQFF. The CDR3 nucleotides are TGCGCCAGCAGCTTGCCCGGACTAGCGGGAGGGTACAATGAGCAGTTCTTC.

The chain employs TRBV5-4 and TRBJ1-2; D possibly corresponds to TRBD1 (6 bases). CDR3 size: 14 residues. The germline gives CDR1 SGHNT, CDR2 YYREEE (reference sequence). Trimming stripped 4 bases from V and 4 bases from J, with 14 bases between. The CDR3 sequence is CASSREQGSYGYTF. The CDR3 DNA is TGTGCCAGCAGCCGAGAACAGGGAAGCTATGGCTACACCTTC.

The V call is TRBV13, the J call TRBJ2-1; 9 bases line up with TRBD2. Unmatched junction bases numbered 4, after V lost 0 bases and J lost 7 bases. The CDR3 is 15 amino acids. The germline V gene encodes CDR1 PRHDT and CDR2 FYEKMQ (reference sequence). The CDR3 DNA reads as TGTGCCAGCAGCTTAGGGTTGCTAGCGGGGAATGAGCAGTTCTTC. This gives the protein CASSLGLLAGNEQFF.

The gene calls are TRBV28 and TRBJ1-5; D is perhaps TRBD1 (5 bases). The length of the CDR3 is 11 residues. Germline V gene lookup returns CDR1 MDHEN and CDR2 SYDVKM. V was pared by 4 bases and J by 11 bases, with 9 bases between. CDR3 sequence reads: CASSSAGAQHF. CDR3 coding DNA: TGTGCCAGCAGTTCTGCGGGGGCCCAGCATTTT.

The rearrangement uses TRBV6-5 and TRBJ2-3; 9 nucleotides match TRBD2. Unmatched junction bases numbered 6, after V lost 7 bases and J lost 4 bases. In germline, CDR1 is MNHEY, CDR2 SVGAGI. CDR3 length equals 14 residues. CDR3 sequence (DNA): TGTGCCAGCATTTTTAGCGGGAGCCCAGATACGCAGTATTTT. Translating gives CASIFSGSPDTQYF.

The chain employs TRBV10-2 and TRBJ2-7, with 7 positions matching TRBD1. The V gene's germline CDR1 is WSHSY and CDR2 SAAADI. The CDR3 totals 15 residues. V lost 7 bases and J lost 1; bases outside the gene matches: 10. The CDR3 coding sequence is TGCGCCAGCAACTTACAGGGGTCGATTTCCTACGAGCAGTACTTC. Translation: CASNLQGSISYEQYF.

The chain carries TRBV14 and TRBJ1-2, with a weak D call TRBD1 (6 bases). Germline V gene sequence: CDR1 SGHDN, CDR2 FVKESK. The CDR3 spans 14 residues. Trimming removed 0 bases at V and 4 bases at J, with 9 bases between. CDR3 region: CASSQDQGIYGYTF. The CDR3 DNA follows: TGTGCCAGCAGCCAAGATCAGGGGATCTATGGCTACACCTTC.

This clone was picked up one time. The same CDR3 also results from other DNA sequences found in this sample. The chain links TRBV12-5 to TRBJ1-5; 11 nucleotides line up with TRBD1. The J segment lost 4 bases and the V segment lost 4 bases, leaving 3 bases of the junction unmatched. This CDR3 is 15 amino acids long. The germline V gene has CDR1 LGHNT and CDR2 FRNRAP. The CDR3 loop reads CASGSGTGGNQPQHF. The CDR3 DNA is TGTGCTAGTGGTTCCGGGACAGGGGGAAATCAGCCCCAGCATTTT.

The genes are TRBV4-3 and TRBJ2-7; D uncertain. CDR3 length: 14 amino acids. Germline values: CDR1 LGHNA, CDR2 YSLEER. Trimming removed 0 bases from V and 4 bases from J, with 10 bases in between. The CDR3 protein is CASSQDLEVYEQYF. CDR3 bases: TGCGCCAGCAGCCAAGATCTAGAAGTGTACGAGCAGTACTTC.

The chain uses TRBV13 and TRBJ2-5, with 9 bases matching TRBD2. Germline values: CDR1 PRHDT, CDR2 FYEKMQ (reference sequence). V lost 5 bases to trimming and J lost 5 bases; unmatched junction nucleotides: 12. The CDR3 has 16 amino acids. The CDR3 sequence: CASSPLSGSLSETQYF. In DNA form, the CDR3 reads TGTGCCAGCAGCCCGCTTAGCGGGAGTCTCTCCGAGACCCAGTACTTC. The full variable domain, rest sourced from reference TRBV13 and TRBJ2-5, is AAGVIQSPRHLIKEKRETATLKCYPIPRHDTVYWYQQGPGQDPQFLISFYEKMQSDKGSIPDRFSAQQFSDYHSELNMSSLELGDSALYFCASSPLSGSLSETQYFGPGTRLLVL.

The chain is built from TRBV19 and TRBJ2-1, with TRBD2 matching 9 bases. This CDR3 is 13 amino acids long. The V and J ends lost 11 bases and 6 bases, in that order; junction bases with no gene match: 8. Germline-derived CDR1 and CDR2 are LNHDA and SQIVND (reference sequence). The CDR3 loop is CASSLAGFNEQFF. CDR3 coding DNA: TGTGCCTCCTCGCTAGCGGGGTTCAATGAGCAGTTCTTC.

The DNA of the CDR3 is TGTGCCAGCAGCTCCGAGAGGTGGCTCGATGGGAATGAGCAGTTCTTC. Encoded protein: CASSSERWLDGNEQFF. V and J are TRBV7-8 and TRBJ2-1; no firm D call. V was trimmed by 4 bases and J by 7 bases, leaving 20 bases between them. The V gene's germline CDR1 is SGHVS and CDR2 FQNEAQ. This CDR3 has 16 residues.

This chain joins TRBV7-8 and TRBJ2-7; a possible D gene is TRBD2 (6 bases). V lost 1 base and J 3 bases, leaving 22 bases between the germline ends. There are 18 residues in the CDR3. The germline V gene has CDR1 SGHVS and CDR2 FQNEAQ. The CDR3 spells CASSLGAARGDFSYEQYF. In nucleotides, the CDR3 is TGTGCCAGCAGCTTAGGGGCAGCTCGCGGGGATTTCAGCTACGAGCAGTACTTC.

Note on this clone: Relative to the germline gene, one junction end is altered; a read error may explain this. The chain has TRBV6-5 and TRBJ2-7; TRBD2 might be the D (6 bases). The CDR3 is 14 amino acids. CDR1 and CDR2 from the germline V gene are MNHEY and SVGAGI. CDR3 in amino acids: CASSDSRTTYEQYF. CDR3 nucleotide sequence: TGTGCCAGCAGTGACTCCAGGACTACCTACGAGCAGTACTTC.

This clone was observed a single time. CDR3 sequence: CSVDVQGEGNTIYF. The CDR3 DNA follows: TGCAGCGTTGATGTCCAGGGGGAAGGAAACACCATATATTTT. The chain carries TRBV29-1 and TRBJ1-3; 7 nucleotides agree with TRBD1. CDR3 size: 14 residues. Germline lookup yields CDR1 SQVTM and CDR2 ANQGSEA. V lost 3 bases and J lost 4; bases outside the gene matches: 6. Full variable domain (rest looked up from reference TRBV29-1 and TRBJ1-3): SAVISQKPSRDICQRGTSLTIQCQVDSQVTMMFWYRQQPGQSLTLIATANQGSEATYESGFVIDKFPISRPNLTFSTLTVSNMSPEDSSIYLCSVDVQGEGNTIYFGEGSWLTVV.

The gene calls are TRBV16 and TRBJ1-1; a weak D match, TRBD1 (5 bases). Germline CDR1 KGHSY, CDR2 FQNENV. The V gene lost 1 base and the J gene lost 0 bases, with 9 bases spanning the gap. The CDR3 has 15 amino acids. This CDR3 reads CASSQFKGMNTEAFF. CDR3 nucleotides: TGTGCCAGCAGCCAATTTAAGGGGATGAACACTGAAGCTTTCTTT.

The rearrangement uses TRBV13 and TRBJ1-2; TRBD1 matches 7 bases. Trimming cost V 0 bases and J 11 bases; bases outside gene matches: 9. The germline CDR1 and CDR2 sequences are PRHDT and FYEKMQ (reference sequence). CDR3 length: 14 residues. CDR3 nucleotide sequence: TGTGCCAGCAGCTTAGGCCTAGGGACGGGACAGTACACCTTC. This codes for CASSLGLGTGQYTF. Filled out from reference TRBV13 and TRBJ1-2, the complete variable domain reads AAGVIQSPRHLIKEKRETATLKCYPIPRHDTVYWYQQGPGQDPQFLISFYEKMQSDKGSIPDRFSAQQFSDYHSELNMSSLELGDSALYFCASSLGLGTGQYTFGSGTRLTVV.